This T cell receptor (beta chain) was observed in a study of blood T cell repertoires in COVID-19. Study-wide context: Samples of COVID-19 (acute and convalescent) were obtained from the United States, Italy and Spain. PBMCs, B-cell-depleted T cells, or T cells were the source of the cDNA or gDNA that made up the material.

Germline loops: CDR1 LNHDA, CDR2 SQIVND (reference sequence). The CDR3 consists of 15 residues. Trimming removed 6 bases from V and 2 bases from J; junction bases left unmatched: 7. Original analysis: From reference gene primer amplification, estimates of nucleated cell counts were derived. Sequencing was performed with immunoSEQ multiplex PCR; in TCRdb, only in-frame clones are kept and a portion is missing. D and trimming were read from the DNA, whereas the V and J calls and clone size are those reported in that table. The sample has around 100,000 clones, about 89% seen once; the top ten hold about 1.8%.

Sequenced sample: peripheral blood. The receptor was isolated from a human donor with active COVID-19. The donor label of this sample is uncertain. The rearrangement links TRBV19 to TRBJ2-3; 8 nucleotides align to TRBD1. CDR3 coding DNA: TGTGCCAGTAGAGACCGGGGACAGGACACAGATACGCAGTATTTT. Protein product: CASRDRGQDTDTQYF.